This T cell receptor beta chain was identified during a study of T cell changes during pregnancy in multiple sclerosis. V lost 5 bases and J lost 0, with 10 bases in between. Germline V lookup: CDR1 MNHEY, CDR2 SMNVEV (reference sequence). CDR3 length equals 15 residues. Generated by immunoSEQ multiplex PCR, the TCRdb table keeps only in-frame clones and is missing some. The sample shows about 87,000 clones, about 94% of them seen only once. The starting material was peripheral blood, obtained in the third trimester of pregnancy. This sequence was found in a female donor in good health, enrolled as a control in a pregnancy study. The V and J genes are TRBV27 and TRBJ2-2; D may be TRBD2 (5 bases). CDR3 residues: CASSPSAANTGELFF. The CDR3 DNA reads TGTGCCAGCAGTCCATCAGCGGCGAACACCGGGGAGCTGTTTTTT.